Each of the 8 T cell receptor beta chains below was sequenced from the same sample in a study of T cell responses to AZD1222 COVID-19 vaccine. Libraries were prepared by immunoSEQ multiplex PCR; TCRdb keeps only in-frame clonotypes and omits some of them. The sample carries around 50,000 clones, around 85% recorded once. The sample consisted of peripheral blood, taken 28 days after the second AZD1222 dose. All receptors come from an adult who received the AZD1222 COVID-19 vaccine.

The chain joins TRBV11-3 to TRBJ2-1; D gene uncertain. CDR3 length equals 15 residues. Germline V gene sequence: CDR1 SGHNT, CDR2 YENEEA. V was trimmed by 1 base and J by 7 bases, leaving 14 bases between them. CDR3 sequence reads: CASSLGRVGANEQFF. The CDR3 region has the DNA TGTGCCAGCAGCTTAGGTCGGGTTGGAGCGAATGAGCAGTTCTTC.

V and J are TRBV6-1 and TRBJ1-3; a weak D match, TRBD1 (5 bases). The length of the CDR3 is 15 residues. Trimming cost V 2 bases and J 2 bases, with 10 bases left between them. Germline V gene sequence: CDR1 MNHNS, CDR2 SASEGT. CDR3 sequence (DNA): TGTGCCAGCAGTGAATCGTGGGGGACTGGAAACACCATATATTTT. Translated, it gives CASSESWGTGNTIYF.

The CDR3 nucleotides read TGTGCCAGCAGCTCAGGACCGTACACCGGGGAGCTGTTTTTT. It translates to CASSSGPYTGELFF. This chain links TRBV7-9 with TRBJ2-2; D gene unclear. This CDR3 is 14 amino acids long. From germline, CDR1 is SEHNR and CDR2 FQNEAQ (reference sequence). Deletions cut 4 bases from V and 3 bases from J, with 9 bases between. The full variable domain, rest sourced from reference TRBV7-9 and TRBJ2-2, is DTGVSQNPRHKITKRGQNVTFRCDPISEHNRLYWYRQTLGQGPEFLTYFQNEAQLEKSRLLSDRFSAERPKGSFSTLEIQRTEQGDSAMYLCASSSGPYTGELFFGEGSRLTVL.

The chain employs TRBV9 and TRBJ2-2, with 9 nucleotides matching TRBD2. The CDR3 sequence is 19 residues long. V shed 3 bases, J shed 4 bases, and the junction held 16 bases outside the gene matches. Germline CDR1 reads SGDLS; CDR2 reads YYNGEE. CDR3 DNA sequence: TGTGCCAGCAGCGCGAGGACGGTATTGGCGGGAGGGCGCACCGGGGAGCTGTTTTTT. It yields the protein CASSARTVLAGGRTGELFF.

This chain connects TRBV5-1 to TRBJ1-1; the D is unclear. This CDR3 comprises 19 residues. The V gene's germline CDR1 is SGHRS and CDR2 YFSETQ. Deletions cut 4 bases from V and 1 base from J, with 26 bases between. The CDR3 sequence is CASSLLPPVSEAKNTEAFF. The DNA for the CDR3 is TGCGCCAGCAGCCTCCTGCCCCCGGTTAGTGAGGCTAAGAACACTGAAGCTTTCTTT.

This clone was seen only a few times. This chain links TRBV28 with TRBJ2-1; D gene ambiguous. Trimming took off 1 base at V and 0 bases at J, with 10 bases between the two ends. The CDR3 totals 16 residues. CDR1 and CDR2 from the germline V gene are MDHEN and SYDVKM. The DNA of the CDR3 is TGTGCCAGCAGTTTATTTGTAACAGCCTCCTACAATGAGCAGTTCTTC. Translation: CASSLFVTASYNEQFF.

The rearrangement joins TRBV11-3 to TRBJ2-1, with TRBD1 identical over 12 bases. The CDR3 runs to 17 residues. The germline CDR1 and CDR2 sequences are SGHNT and YENEEA. After removal of 4 bases from V and 8 bases from J, the junction contained 12 bases not matched to a gene. This CDR3 reads CASSSRITGTGGHEQFF. As DNA, the CDR3 is TGTGCCAGCAGCTCCCGGATAACGGGGACAGGGGGCCATGAGCAGTTCTTC. Full variable domain (outside the CDR3, taken from reference TRBV11-3 and TRBJ2-1): EAGVVQSPRYKIIEKKQPVAFWCNPISGHNTLYWYLQNLGQGPELLIRYENEEAVDDSQLPKDRFSAERLKGVDSTLKIQPAELGDSAVYLCASSSRITGTGGHEQFFGPGTRLTVL.

V gene TRBV7-2 combines with J gene TRBJ1-6, with TRBD1 identical over 7 bases. Trimming cost V 4 bases and J 7 bases; bases outside gene matches: 7. Germline lookup yields CDR1 SGHTA and CDR2 FQGNSA. The CDR3 consists of 15 residues. In DNA, the CDR3 is TGTGCCAGCAGCTGGCAGACAGGGTCGAATTCACCCCTCCACTTT. It translates to CASSWQTGSNSPLHF.